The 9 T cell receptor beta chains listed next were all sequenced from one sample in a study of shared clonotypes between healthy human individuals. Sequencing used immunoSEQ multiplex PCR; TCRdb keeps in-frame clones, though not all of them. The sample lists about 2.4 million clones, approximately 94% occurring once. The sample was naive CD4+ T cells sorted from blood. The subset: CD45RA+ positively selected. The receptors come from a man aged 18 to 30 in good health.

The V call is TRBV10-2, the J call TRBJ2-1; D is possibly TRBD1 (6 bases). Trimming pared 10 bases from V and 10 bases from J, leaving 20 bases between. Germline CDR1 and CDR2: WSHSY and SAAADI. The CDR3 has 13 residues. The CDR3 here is CATRWGPSNEQFF. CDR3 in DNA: TGCGCCACTCGATGGGGGCCGAGTAACGAGCAGTTCTTC.

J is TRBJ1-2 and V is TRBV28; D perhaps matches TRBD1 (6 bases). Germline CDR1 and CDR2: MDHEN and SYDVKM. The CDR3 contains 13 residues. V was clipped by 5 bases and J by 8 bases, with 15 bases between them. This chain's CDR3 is CASSRPGGGGYTF. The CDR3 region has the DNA TGTGCCAGCAGTCGGCCTGGGGGGGGCGGCTACACCTTC.

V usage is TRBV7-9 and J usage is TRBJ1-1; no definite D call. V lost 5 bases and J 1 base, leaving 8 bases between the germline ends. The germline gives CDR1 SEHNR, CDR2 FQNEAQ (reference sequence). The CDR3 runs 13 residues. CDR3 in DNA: TGTGCCAGCAGCCTCCCAGCGAACACTGAAGCTTTCTTT. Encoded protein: CASSLPANTEAFF.

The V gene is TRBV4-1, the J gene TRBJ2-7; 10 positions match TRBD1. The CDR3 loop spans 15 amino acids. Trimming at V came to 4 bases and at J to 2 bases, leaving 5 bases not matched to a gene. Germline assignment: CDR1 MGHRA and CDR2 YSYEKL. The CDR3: CASSRGTGDPYEQYF. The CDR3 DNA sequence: TGCGCCAGCAGCCGAGGGACAGGGGATCCCTACGAGCAGTACTTC.

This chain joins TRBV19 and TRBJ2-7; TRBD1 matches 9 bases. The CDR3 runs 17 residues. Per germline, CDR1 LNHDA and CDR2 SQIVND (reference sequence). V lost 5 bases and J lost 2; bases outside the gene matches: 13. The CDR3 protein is CASSQHPGTGSAYEQYF. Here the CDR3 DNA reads TGTGCCAGTAGTCAACACCCCGGGACAGGGAGTGCCTACGAGCAGTACTTC.

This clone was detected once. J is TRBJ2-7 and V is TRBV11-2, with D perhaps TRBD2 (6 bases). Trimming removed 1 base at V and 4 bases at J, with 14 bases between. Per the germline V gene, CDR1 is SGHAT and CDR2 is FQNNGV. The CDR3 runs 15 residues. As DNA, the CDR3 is TGTGCCAGCAGCTTAGCGGGGGAGTTAATGTACGAGCAGTACTTC. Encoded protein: CASSLAGELMYEQYF.

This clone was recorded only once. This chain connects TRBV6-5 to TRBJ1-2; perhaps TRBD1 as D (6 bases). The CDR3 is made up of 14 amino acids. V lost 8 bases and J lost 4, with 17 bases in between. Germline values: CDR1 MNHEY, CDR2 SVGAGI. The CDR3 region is CASAQQGQGYGYTF. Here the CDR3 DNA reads TGTGCCAGCGCCCAGCAGGGGCAGGGCTATGGCTACACCTTC.

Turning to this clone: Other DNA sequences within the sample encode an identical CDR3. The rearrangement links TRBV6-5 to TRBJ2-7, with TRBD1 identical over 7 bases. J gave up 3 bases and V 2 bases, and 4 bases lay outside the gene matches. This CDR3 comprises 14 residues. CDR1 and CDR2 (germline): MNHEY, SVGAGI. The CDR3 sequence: CASSYRDRGYEQYF. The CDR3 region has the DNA TGTGCCAGCAGTTACAGGGACAGAGGCTACGAGCAGTACTTC.

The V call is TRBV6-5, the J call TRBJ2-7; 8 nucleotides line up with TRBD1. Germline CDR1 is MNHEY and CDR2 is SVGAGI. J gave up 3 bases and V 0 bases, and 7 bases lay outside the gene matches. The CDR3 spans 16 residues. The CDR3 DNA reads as TGTGCCAGCAGTTACTCGGCGGGACAGGTGAACTACGAGCAGTACTTC. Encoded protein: CASSYSAGQVNYEQYF.